A selection of T cell receptor beta chains follows, all from one sample in a study of regulatory T cells in long-lasting Graves disease. TCRdb passed the multiplex PCR reads through MiXCR, listing each CDR3 protein once. The table has 350,000 to 450,000 distinct CDR3 sequences, more than 20% seen once. Sequencing was performed on peripheral blood mononuclear cells (PBMCs), taken when the disease was refractory, from a patient treated with antithyroid drugs. Source of these receptors: a female donor with Graves disease. Each CDR3 is given with its conserved first and last residue. The order of the fields is clone size, V gene, D gene, J gene, CDR3 protein, CDR3 DNA. The D gene is left open where the match is weak. Size is stated for part of the rows, as once, few or many counts, or as a class when the clone is expanded.

clone_size: many
v_call: TRBV2
d_call: NA
j_call: TRBJ1-1
cdr3_aa: CASSGAGTLVNTEAFF
cdr3_nt: TGTGCCAGCAGTGGGGCAGGGACCTTGGTGAACACTGAAGCTTTCTTT

clone_size: NA
v_call: TRBV6-5
d_call: TRBD1
j_call: TRBJ2-1
cdr3_aa: CASSSTRTGDNEQFF
cdr3_nt: TGTGCCAGCAGTTCTACCCGGACAGGGGACAATGAGCAGTTCTTC

clone_size: NA
v_call: TRBV6-5
d_call: NA
j_call: TRBJ2-2
cdr3_aa: CASSYKTQGANTGELFF
cdr3_nt: TGTGCCAGCAGTTACAAGACACAGGGCGCGAACACCGGGGAGCTGTTTTTT

clone_size: many
v_call: TRBV28
d_call: NA
j_call: TRBJ2-2
cdr3_aa: CASSEQGWSTGELFF
cdr3_nt: TGTGCCAGCAGCGAACAGGGATGGAGCACCGGGGAGCTGTTTTTT

clone_size: NA
v_call: TRBV12-3/TRBV12-4
d_call: TRBD2
j_call: TRBJ2-7
cdr3_aa: CASSFRTSGSYEQYF
cdr3_nt: TGTGCCAGCAGTTTCCGGACTAGCGGTTCCTACGAGCAGTACTTC

clone_size: many
v_call: TRBV28
d_call: TRBD1
j_call: TRBJ2-7
cdr3_aa: CASNRDRAPYEQYF
cdr3_nt: TGTGCCAGCAACCGGGACAGGGCTCCCTACGAGCAGTACTTC

clone_size: NA
v_call: TRBV4-2
d_call: TRBD2
j_call: TRBJ2-5
cdr3_aa: CASSQEREGQETQYF
cdr3_nt: TGTGCCAGCAGCCAAGAGCGGGAGGGCCAAGAGACCCAGTACTTC

clone_size: many
v_call: TRBV11-2
d_call: TRBD1
j_call: TRBJ1-4
cdr3_aa: CASSRDRVNEKLFF
cdr3_nt: TGTGCCAGCAGCCGAGACAGGGTTAATGAAAAACTGTTTTTT

clone_size: few
v_call: TRBV29-1
d_call: NA
j_call: TRBJ2-3
cdr3_aa: CSVSWGRSTDTQYF
cdr3_nt: TGCAGCGTTTCGTGGGGGCGATCCACAGATACGCAGTATTTT

clone_size: NA
v_call: TRBV10-3
d_call: TRBD1
j_call: TRBJ1-1
cdr3_aa: CAISRDSPNTEAFF
cdr3_nt: TGTGCCATCAGCAGGGACAGCCCGAACACTGAAGCTTTCTTT

clone_size: many
v_call: TRBV28
d_call: TRBD1
j_call: TRBJ1-5
cdr3_aa: CASSPGTGPMNQPQHF
cdr3_nt: TGTGCCAGCAGTCCCGGGACAGGGCCAATGAATCAGCCCCAGCATTTT

clone_size: many
v_call: TRBV30
d_call: NA
j_call: TRBJ2-7
cdr3_aa: CAWRGIATEQYF
cdr3_nt: TGTGCCTGGAGGGGAATAGCCACCGAGCAGTACTTC

clone_size: NA
v_call: TRBV3-1
d_call: NA
j_call: TRBJ2-2
cdr3_aa: CASSHSAGELFF
cdr3_nt: TGTGCCAGCAGCCACAGTGCCGGGGAGCTGTTTTTT

clone_size: NA
v_call: TRBV5-1
d_call: NA
j_call: TRBJ2-1
cdr3_aa: CASRMVTGGHNEQFF
cdr3_nt: TGCGCCAGCAGAATGGTCACTGGCGGCCACAATGAGCAGTTCTTC

clone_size: many
v_call: TRBV11-2
d_call: TRBD2
j_call: TRBJ2-5
cdr3_aa: CASNRGTSGIGETQYF
cdr3_nt: TGTGCCAGCAACCGAGGGACTAGCGGGATTGGGGAGACCCAGTACTTC

clone_size: many
v_call: TRBV7-2
d_call: TRBD2
j_call: TRBJ2-7
cdr3_aa: CASSTAGTSPNEQYF
cdr3_nt: TGTGCCAGCAGCACAGCTGGGACTAGTCCCAACGAGCAGTACTTC

clone_size: many
v_call: TRBV7-2
d_call: NA
j_call: TRBJ1-1
cdr3_aa: CASSPQVVTTEAFF
cdr3_nt: TGTGCCAGCAGCCCCCAGGTAGTAACCACTGAAGCTTTCTTT

clone_size: few
v_call: TRBV19
d_call: NA
j_call: TRBJ1-1
cdr3_aa: CASSPGPILNTEAFF
cdr3_nt: TGTGCCAGTAGTCCGGGACCGATCTTGAACACTGAAGCTTTCTTT

clone_size: NA
v_call: TRBV10-3
d_call: NA
j_call: TRBJ2-2
cdr3_aa: CAIRSVDGNTGELFF
cdr3_nt: TGTGCCATCAGATCGGTCGACGGGAACACCGGGGAGCTGTTTTTT

clone_size: NA
v_call: TRBV16
d_call: NA
j_call: TRBJ1-1
cdr3_aa: CASSRIGNTEAFF
cdr3_nt: TGTGCCAGCAGCCGTATAGGGAACACTGAAGCTTTCTTT

clone_size: many
v_call: TRBV28
d_call: NA
j_call: TRBJ2-7
cdr3_aa: CASPRGIGEQYF
cdr3_nt: TGTGCCAGCCCCCGGGGCATTGGCGAGCAGTACTTC

clone_size: NA
v_call: TRBV4-3
d_call: NA
j_call: TRBJ1-1
cdr3_aa: CASSQDRGSTEAFF
cdr3_nt: TGCGCCAGCAGCCAAGATCGCGGCTCCACTGAAGCTTTCTTT

clone_size: many
v_call: TRBV7-2
d_call: TRBD1
j_call: TRBJ2-7
cdr3_aa: CASSLGTGGWYEQYF
cdr3_nt: TGTGCCAGCAGCCTAGGGACAGGGGGTTGGTACGAGCAGTACTTC

clone_size: few
v_call: TRBV30
d_call: NA
j_call: TRBJ2-7
cdr3_aa: CAWSDRQPYEQYF
cdr3_nt: TGTGCCTGGAGTGACAGGCAGCCCTACGAGCAGTACTTC

clone_size: NA
v_call: TRBV11-2
d_call: NA
j_call: TRBJ2-1
cdr3_aa: CASSPGTSNEQFF
cdr3_nt: TGTGCCAGCAGCCCCGGGACATCGAATGAGCAGTTCTTC